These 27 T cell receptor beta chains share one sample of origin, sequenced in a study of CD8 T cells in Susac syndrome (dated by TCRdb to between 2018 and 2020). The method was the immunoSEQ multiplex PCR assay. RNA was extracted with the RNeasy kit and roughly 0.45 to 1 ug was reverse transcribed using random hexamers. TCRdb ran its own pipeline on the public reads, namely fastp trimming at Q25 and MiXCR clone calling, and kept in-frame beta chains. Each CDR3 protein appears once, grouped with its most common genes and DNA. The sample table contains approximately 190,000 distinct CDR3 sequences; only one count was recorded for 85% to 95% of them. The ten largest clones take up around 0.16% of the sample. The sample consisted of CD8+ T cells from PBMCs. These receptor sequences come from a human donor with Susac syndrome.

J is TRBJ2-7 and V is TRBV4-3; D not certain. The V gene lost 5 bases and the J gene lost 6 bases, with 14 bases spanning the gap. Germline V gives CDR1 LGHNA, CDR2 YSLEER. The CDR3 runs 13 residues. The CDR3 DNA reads TGCGCCAGCAGCTTGCCAAGTGGTGGCGAGCAGTACTTC. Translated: CASSLPSGGEQYF.

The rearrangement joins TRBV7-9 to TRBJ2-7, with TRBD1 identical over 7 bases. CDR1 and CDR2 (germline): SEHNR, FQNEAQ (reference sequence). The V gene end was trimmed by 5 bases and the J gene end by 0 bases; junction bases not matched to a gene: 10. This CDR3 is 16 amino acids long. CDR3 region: CASSPEPGQTSYEQYF. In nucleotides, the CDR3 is TGTGCCAGCAGCCCCGAGCCGGGACAGACCTCCTACGAGCAGTACTTC.

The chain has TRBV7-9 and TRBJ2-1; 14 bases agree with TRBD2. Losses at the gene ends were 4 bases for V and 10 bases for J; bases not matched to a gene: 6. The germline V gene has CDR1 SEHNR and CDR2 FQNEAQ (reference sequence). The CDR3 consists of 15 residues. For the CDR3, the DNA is TGTGCCAGCAGCTCCGGGACTAGCGGGAGCGGAGAGCAGTTCTTC. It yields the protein CASSSGTSGSGEQFF.

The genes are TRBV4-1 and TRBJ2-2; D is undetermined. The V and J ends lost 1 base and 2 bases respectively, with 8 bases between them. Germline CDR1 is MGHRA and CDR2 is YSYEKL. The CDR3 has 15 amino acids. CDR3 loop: CASSQGWGNTGELFF. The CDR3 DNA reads TGCGCCAGCAGCCAAGGGTGGGGTAACACCGGGGAGCTGTTTTTT.

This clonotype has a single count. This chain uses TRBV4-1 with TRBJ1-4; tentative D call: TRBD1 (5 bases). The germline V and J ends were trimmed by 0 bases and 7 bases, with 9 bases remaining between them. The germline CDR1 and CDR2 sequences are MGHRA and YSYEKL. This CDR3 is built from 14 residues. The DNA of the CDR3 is TGCGCCAGCAGCCAAGATCCCAGGGCTGAAAAACTGTTTTTT. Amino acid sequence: CASSQDPRAEKLFF.

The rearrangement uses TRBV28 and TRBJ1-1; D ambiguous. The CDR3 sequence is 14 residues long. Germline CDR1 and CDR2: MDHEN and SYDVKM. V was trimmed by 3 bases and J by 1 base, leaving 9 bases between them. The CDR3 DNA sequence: TGTGCCAGCAGTTTCCGGACGGAGAACACTGAAGCTTTCTTT. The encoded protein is CASSFRTENTEAFF.

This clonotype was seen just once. The CDR3 nucleotides read TGCAGTGCTCCGCACCCGACAGTCTACGAGCAGTACTTC. Its protein is CSAPHPTVYEQYF. V and J are TRBV20-1 and TRBJ2-7, with D possibly TRBD1 on 5 matching bases. V was cut by 5 bases and J by 3 bases, with 14 bases left in between. The length of the CDR3 is 13 residues. CDR1 DFQATT and CDR2 SNEGSKA come from the germline V gene (reference sequence).

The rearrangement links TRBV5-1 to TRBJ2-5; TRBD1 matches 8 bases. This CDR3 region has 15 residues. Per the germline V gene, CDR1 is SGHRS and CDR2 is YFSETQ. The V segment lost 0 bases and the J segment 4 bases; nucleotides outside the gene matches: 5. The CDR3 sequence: CASSLAGQVRETQYF. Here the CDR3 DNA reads TGCGCCAGCAGCTTGGCGGGACAGGTACGAGAGACCCAGTACTTC.

The DNA of the CDR3 is TGTGCCAGCAGTCTTATAGCGGGAAGGAGCACAGATACGCAGTATTTT. This encodes CASSLIAGRSTDTQYF. The chain is built from TRBV28 and TRBJ2-3, with 8 bases that match TRBD2. CDR3 length equals 16 residues. Germline lookup yields CDR1 MDHEN and CDR2 SYDVKM. V dropped 5 bases and J dropped 0; count of bases not matched to a gene: 7.

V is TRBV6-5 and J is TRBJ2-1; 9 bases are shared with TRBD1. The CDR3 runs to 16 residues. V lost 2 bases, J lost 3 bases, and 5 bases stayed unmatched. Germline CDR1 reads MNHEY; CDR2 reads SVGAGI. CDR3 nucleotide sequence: TGTGCCAGCAGTTACCTGGGACAGGGAGGCTACAATGAGCAGTTCTTC. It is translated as CASSYLGQGGYNEQFF.

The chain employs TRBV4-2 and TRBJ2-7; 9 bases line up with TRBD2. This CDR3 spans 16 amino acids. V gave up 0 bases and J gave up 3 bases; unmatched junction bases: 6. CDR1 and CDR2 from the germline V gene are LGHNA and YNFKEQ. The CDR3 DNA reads TGTGCCAGCAGCCAAGATAGCCTAGCGGGAAGCTACGAGCAGTACTTC. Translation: CASSQDSLAGSYEQYF.

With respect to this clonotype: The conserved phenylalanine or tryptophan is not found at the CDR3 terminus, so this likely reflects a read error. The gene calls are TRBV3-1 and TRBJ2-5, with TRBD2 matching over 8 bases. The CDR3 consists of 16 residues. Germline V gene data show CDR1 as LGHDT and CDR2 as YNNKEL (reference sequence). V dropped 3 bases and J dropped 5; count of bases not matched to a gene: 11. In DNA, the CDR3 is TGTGCCAGCAGCCACATCCGGGGGGGCCACGGGGAGACCCAGTACCTC. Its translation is CASSHIRGGHGETQYL.

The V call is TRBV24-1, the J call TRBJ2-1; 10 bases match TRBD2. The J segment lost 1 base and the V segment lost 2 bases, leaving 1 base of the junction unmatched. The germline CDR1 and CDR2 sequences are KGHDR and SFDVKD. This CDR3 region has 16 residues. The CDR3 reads CATSDSSGSSYNEQFF. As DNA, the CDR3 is TGTGCCACCAGTGATTCTAGCGGGAGTTCCTACAATGAGCAGTTCTTC.

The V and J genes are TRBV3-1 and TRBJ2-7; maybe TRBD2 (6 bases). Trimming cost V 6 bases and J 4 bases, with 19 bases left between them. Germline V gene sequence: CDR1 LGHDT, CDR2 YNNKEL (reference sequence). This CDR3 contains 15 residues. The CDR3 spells CASSFRGRYSYEQYF. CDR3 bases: TGTGCCAGCAGTTTTCGTGGGAGGTATTCGTACGAGCAGTACTTC.

CDR3 coding DNA: TGCGCCAGCAGCCAAGAGGGACTTACGAACACTGAAGCTTTCTTT. Translation gives CASSQEGLTNTEAFF. The chain joins TRBV4-1 to TRBJ1-1; a possible D gene is TRBD1 (5 bases). This CDR3 is built from 15 residues. Germline V gene sequence: CDR1 MGHRA, CDR2 YSYEKL. V shed 0 bases and J shed 1 base, with 9 bases lying between them.

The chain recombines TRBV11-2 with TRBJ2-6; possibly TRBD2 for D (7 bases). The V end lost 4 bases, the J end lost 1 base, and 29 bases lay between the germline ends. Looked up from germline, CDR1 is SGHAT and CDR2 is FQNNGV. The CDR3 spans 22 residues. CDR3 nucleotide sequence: TGTGCCAGCAGCTCCCCCACCGGGGGGCCGGACTCCTCAGCTTCTGGGGCCAACGTCCTGACTTTC. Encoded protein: CASSSPTGGPDSSASGANVLTF. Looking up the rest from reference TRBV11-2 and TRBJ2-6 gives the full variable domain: EAGVAQSPRYKIIEKRQSVAFWCNPISGHATLYWYQQILGQGPKLLIQFQNNGVVDDSQLPKDRFSAERLKGVDSTLKIQPAKLEDSAVYLCASSSPTGGPDSSASGANVLTFGAGSRLTVL.

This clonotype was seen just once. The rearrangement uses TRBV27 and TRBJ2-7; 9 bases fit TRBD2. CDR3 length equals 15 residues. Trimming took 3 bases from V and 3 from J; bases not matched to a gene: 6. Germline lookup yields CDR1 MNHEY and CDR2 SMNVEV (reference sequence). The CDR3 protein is CASSFSASGVYEQYF. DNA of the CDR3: TGTGCCAGCAGTTTTTCGGCTAGCGGGGTCTACGAGCAGTACTTC.

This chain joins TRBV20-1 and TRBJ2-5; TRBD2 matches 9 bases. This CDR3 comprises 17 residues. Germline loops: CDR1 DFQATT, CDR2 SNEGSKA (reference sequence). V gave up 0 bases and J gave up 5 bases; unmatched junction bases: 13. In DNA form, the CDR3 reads TGCAGTGCTAGAGATGAGGTAGCGGGAGCAGATGTGGAGACCCAGTACTTC. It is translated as CSARDEVAGADVETQYF.

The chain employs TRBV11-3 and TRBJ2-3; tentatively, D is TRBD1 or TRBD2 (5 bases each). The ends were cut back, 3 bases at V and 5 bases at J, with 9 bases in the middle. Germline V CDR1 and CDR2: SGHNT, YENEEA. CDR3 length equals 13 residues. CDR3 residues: CASSFRDEDTQYF. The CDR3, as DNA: TGTGCCAGCAGCTTCCGGGACGAAGATACGCAGTATTTT. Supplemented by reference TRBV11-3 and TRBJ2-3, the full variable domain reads EAGVVQSPRYKIIEKKQPVAFWCNPISGHNTLYWYLQNLGQGPELLIRYENEEAVDDSQLPKDRFSAERLKGVDSTLKIQPAELGDSAVYLCASSFRDEDTQYFGPGTRLTVL.

CDR3 residues: CASSLARNYGYTF. CDR3 in DNA: TGCGCCAGCAGCTTGGCTAGGAACTATGGCTACACCTTC. This chain uses TRBV5-1 with TRBJ1-2; no clear D gene. V dropped 0 bases and J dropped 2 bases, with 5 bases sitting between them. The CDR3 extends over 13 amino acids. The germline CDR1 and CDR2 sequences are SGHRS and YFSETQ.

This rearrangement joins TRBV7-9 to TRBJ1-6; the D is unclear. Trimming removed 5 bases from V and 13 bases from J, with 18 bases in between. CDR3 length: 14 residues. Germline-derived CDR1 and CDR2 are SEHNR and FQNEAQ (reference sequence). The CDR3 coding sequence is TGTGCCAGCAGCGCCGACACCGAGGTAGGCCCCCTCCACTTT. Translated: CASSADTEVGPLHF.

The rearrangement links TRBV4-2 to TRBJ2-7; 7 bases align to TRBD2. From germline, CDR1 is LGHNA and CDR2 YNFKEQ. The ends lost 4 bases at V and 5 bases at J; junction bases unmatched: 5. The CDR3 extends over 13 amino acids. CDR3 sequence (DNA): TGTGCCAGCAGCCGGGGGGGACCAGACGAGCAGTACTTC. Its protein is CASSRGGPDEQYF.

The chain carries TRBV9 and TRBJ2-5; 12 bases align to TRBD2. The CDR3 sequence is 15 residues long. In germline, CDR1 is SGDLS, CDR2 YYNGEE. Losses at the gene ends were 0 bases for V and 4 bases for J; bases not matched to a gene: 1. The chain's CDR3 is CASSVGLAGVETQYF. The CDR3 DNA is TGTGCCAGCAGCGTAGGACTAGCGGGGGTAGAGACCCAGTACTTC.

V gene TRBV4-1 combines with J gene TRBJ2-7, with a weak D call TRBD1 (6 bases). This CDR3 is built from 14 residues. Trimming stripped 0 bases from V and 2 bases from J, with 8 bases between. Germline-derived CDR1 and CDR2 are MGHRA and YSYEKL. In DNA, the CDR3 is TGCGCCAGCAGCCAAGAGACAGGTACCTACGAGCAGTACTTC. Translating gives CASSQETGTYEQYF.

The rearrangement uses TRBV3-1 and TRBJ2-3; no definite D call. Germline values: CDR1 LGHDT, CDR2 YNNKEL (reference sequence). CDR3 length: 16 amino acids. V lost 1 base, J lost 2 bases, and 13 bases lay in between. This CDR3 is CASSQGRGRYTDTQYF. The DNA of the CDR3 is TGTGCCAGCAGCCAAGGTCGAGGCCGCTACACAGATACGCAGTATTTT.

In DNA, the CDR3 is TGTGCCAGCAGCGTAGGAGGGACTAGCGGGAGCCATGAGCAGTTCTTC. Its protein is CASSVGGTSGSHEQFF. The chain joins TRBV9 to TRBJ2-1; 14 bases are a match to TRBD2. This CDR3 is built from 16 residues. J lost 8 bases, V lost 0 bases, and 4 bases had no gene match. The germline V gene encodes CDR1 SGDLS and CDR2 YYNGEE.

The CDR3 is CASSIVAEQETQYF. CDR3 nucleotides: TGTGCCAGTAGTATCGTGGCAGAACAAGAGACCCAGTACTTC. The rearrangement links TRBV19 to TRBJ2-5; D unclear. Germline V lookup: CDR1 LNHDA, CDR2 SQIVND (reference sequence). The CDR3 spans 14 residues. V shed 3 bases and J shed 2 bases, with 10 bases lying between them.